The subject of this entry is one TCR beta chain. This CDR3 comprises 15 residues. V trimming: 4 bases; J trimming: 5 bases; junction bases outside the gene matches: 8. The germline CDR1 and CDR2 sequences are LGHDT and YNNKEL (reference sequence). The data belong to a study of blood T cell repertoires in COVID-19. Study information: Acute and convalescent COVID-19 specimens originated in the United States, Italy and Spain. T cells, B-cell-depleted T cells, or PBMCs supplied cDNA or gDNA.

In the authors' methods: Using reference gene primer amplification, nucleated cell counts were estimated. Data came from immunoSEQ multiplex PCR; TCRdb stores just in-frame clones and leaves some out. The DNA was the basis for D and trimming; V, J and clone size are from that table. The table shows about 200,000 clones, with 88% occurring only once. The origin of this receptor is a man between 18 and 29 years old with active or convalescent COVID-19. The V and J genes are TRBV3-1 (or the pseudogene TRBV3-2) and TRBJ2-1; 7 bases fit TRBD1. The sample consisted of peripheral blood. For the CDR3, the DNA is TGTGCCAGCAGCCCCCGACAGGGCGCGGACAATGAGCAGTTCTTC. Translated, it gives CASSPRQGADNEQFF.